A selection of T cell receptor beta chains follows, all from one sample in a study of cytomegalovirus exposure and HLA in healthy donors. Assay used: immunoSEQ multiplex PCR; TCRdb lists only in-frame clones, some missing. The sample consists of about 140,000 clones, around two thirds of them appearing once. Material for sequencing was PBMCs. The receptor source for this set is a male donor in good health and CMV-seronegative. The CDR3 runs from the conserved cysteine through the conserved F or W. The D gene is left open where the match is weak. Size values are once, few and many counts, or a class for expanded clones, and some rows have none.

D gene,clone size,V gene,J gene,CDR3 DNA,CDR3 protein
TRBD2,NA,TRBV4-3,TRBJ2-2,TGCGCCAGCAGCCAAGAACTAGCGGGGGGGCCATACACCGGGGAGCTGTTTTTT,CASSQELAGGPYTGELFF
NA,NA,TRBV7-9,TRBJ2-1,TGTGCCAGCATTACCTCAGGGAACAATGAGCAGTTCTTC,CASITSGNNEQFF
NA,few,TRBV6-1,TRBJ1-2,TGTGCCAGCAGTACCACAAGCTATGGCTACACCTTC,CASSTTSYGYTF
NA,NA,TRBV6-5,TRBJ2-7,TGTGCCAGCAGCCCGGCGGGGTGGAGCTACGAGCAGTACTTC,CASSPAGWSYEQYF
NA,NA,TRBV5-1,TRBJ1-2,TGCGCCAGCAGCTTGCAGATGGGGCTGGAGGGCTACACCTTC,CASSLQMGLEGYTF
TRBD1,NA,TRBV5-6,TRBJ1-1,TGTGCCAGCAGCTATAACAGGGGTTTAACTGAAGCTTTCTTT,CASSYNRGLTEAFF
TRBD1,NA,TRBV6-5,TRBJ1-2,TGTGCCAGCAGTTACGACGGACAGGGTATCTATGGCTACACCTTC,CASSYDGQGIYGYTF
TRBD2,NA,TRBV27,TRBJ2-3,TGTGCCACCCGACTAGCGGGGGGGGATACGCAGTATTTT,CATRLAGGDTQYF
NA,NA,TRBV7-6,TRBJ2-7,TGTGCCAGCAGCCCCACAGGTCGCGAGCAGTACTTC,CASSPTGREQYF
NA,NA,TRBV2,TRBJ2-2,TGTGCCAGCAGAGACGGGTGGGGCAGCACCGGGGAGCTGTTTTTT,CASRDGWGSTGELFF
NA,few,TRBV28,TRBJ1-5,TGTGCCAGCAGTGACCGGGGGTTTTGGCAGCCCCAGCATTTT,CASSDRGFWQPQHF
TRBD1,few,TRBV27,TRBJ1-5,TGTGCCAGCAGTCCCTACAGGGGGCCTAATCAGCCCCAGCATTTT,CASSPYRGPNQPQHF
TRBD2,NA,TRBV29-1,TRBJ2-1,TGCAGCGTTGGTCGGGGGGTAAACAATGAGCAGTTCTTC,CSVGRGVNNEQFF
NA,NA,TRBV6-5,TRBJ1-6,TGTGCCAGCAGTTTCCTTAATTCACCCCTCCACTTT,CASSFLNSPLHF
TRBD1,few,TRBV30,TRBJ2-7,TGTGCCTGGGTACAGGGGGCCTCCTACGAGCAGTACTTC,CAWVQGASYEQYF
TRBD1,NA,TRBV6-5,TRBJ2-3,TGTGCCAGCAGTTACAGGGGGCGAGGAGATACGCAGTATTTT,CASSYRGRGDTQYF
NA,NA,TRBV2,TRBJ2-1,TGTGCCAGCAGTGATAAGGTCTCTCAGGGCAATGAGCAGTTCTTC,CASSDKVSQGNEQFF
TRBD2,NA,TRBV19,TRBJ2-1,TGTGCCAGTAGTATCGGGGGGGGCCGATACAATGAGCAGTTCTTC,CASSIGGGRYNEQFF
TRBD2,few,TRBV7-3,TRBJ2-3,TGTGCCAGCAGCCCCCTAGCGGGGGGGTACGCAGATACGCAGTATTTT,CASSPLAGGYADTQYF
TRBD2,few,TRBV6-5,TRBJ2-7,TGTGCCAGCAGTTACTCGGGACTAGCGGAATACGAGCAGTACTTC,CASSYSGLAEYEQYF
NA,NA,TRBV5-3,TRBJ1-5,TGTGCCCCGGTGGTGCCCCAGCATTTT,CAPVVPQHF
TRBD1,NA,TRBV7-8,TRBJ2-7,TGTGCCAGCAGCTTAGGGCGGGACAGGGGCCACGAGCAGTACTTC,CASSLGRDRGHEQYF
TRBD1,NA,TRBV6-5,TRBJ1-2,TGTGCCAGCAGACCCCGACAGGGGGCAAGTGGCTACACCTTC,CASRPRQGASGYTF
NA,NA,TRBV7-2,TRBJ1-2,TGTGCCAGCAGCTTTTCAGGGCCCGAGGCCTATGGCTACACCTTC,CASSFSGPEAYGYTF
NA,few,TRBV7-3,TRBJ2-3,TGTGCCAGCAGCTTGAGGAAATCTAGCACAGATACGCAGTATTTT,CASSLRKSSTDTQYF
NA,NA,TRBV28,TRBJ2-7,TGTGCCAGCAGTTTCCGCAGGTTCGGCTCCTACGAGCAGTACTTC,CASSFRRFGSYEQYF
NA,NA,TRBV5-6,TRBJ1-1,TGTGCCAGCAGCTTGGCCGCGGGGACTGAAGCTTTCTTT,CASSLAAGTEAFF
NA,NA,TRBV29-1,TRBJ2-3,TGCAGCGTTCTCCGGACAGATACAGATACGCAGTATTTT,CSVLRTDTDTQYF
NA,NA,TRBV6-6,TRBJ2-7,TGTGCCAGCAGTTACTCGACAGGACAGAGGTCCTACGAGCAGTACTTC,CASSYSTGQRSYEQYF
TRBD2,NA,TRBV11-2,TRBJ2-1,TGTGCCAGCAGCTCTGGACTAGCGGGGGGCCCCTTGGATGAGCAGTTCTTC,CASSSGLAGGPLDEQFF
TRBD2,NA,TRBV18,TRBJ2-1,TGTGCCAGCTCACCCGGACTAGCGATTAACAATGAGCAGTTCTTC,CASSPGLAINNEQFF
NA,NA,TRBV21-1,TRBJ1-5,TGTGCCAGCACCCCGGGAGTCCGCAATCAGCCCCAGCATTTT,CASTPGVRNQPQHF
TRBD1,few,TRBV7-9,TRBJ2-2,TGTGCCAGCAGCCGAACAGGGGTTTTAGTCGGGGAGCTGTTTTTT,CASSRTGVLVGELFF
NA,NA,TRBV28,TRBJ1-1,TGTGCCAGCAGTCAGAGGGTCATAATGAACACTGAAGCTTTCTTT,CASSQRVIMNTEAFF
NA,NA,TRBV2,TRBJ1-5,TGTGCCAGCAGTGTCCGGGGGGCGGTAGGTCAGCCCCAGCATTTT,CASSVRGAVGQPQHF
NA,few,TRBV28,TRBJ1-6,TGTGCCAGCAGCATCCAGGAGGGAGGGAATTCACCCCTCCACTTT,CASSIQEGGNSPLHF
TRBD2,few,TRBV27,TRBJ2-1,TGTGCCAGCAGTTTAGGGGCCGGGCTTAGCACCGGGGGGAATGAGCAGTTCTTC,CASSLGAGLSTGGNEQFF
NA,NA,TRBV11-2,TRBJ2-7,TGTGCCAGCAGCTTGAACAGACGCTCCTACGAGCAGTACTTC,CASSLNRRSYEQYF
TRBD2,NA,TRBV6-5,TRBJ2-7,TGTGCCAGCAGACGGACACTAGCGGGGGGCTACGAGCAGTACTTC,CASRRTLAGGYEQYF
NA,few,TRBV30,TRBJ1-1,TGTGCCTGGAGTGTACGTGTTCCCTGGGGGGGTACTGAAGCTTTCTTT,CAWSVRVPWGGTEAFF
TRBD1,NA,TRBV6-1,TRBJ1-5,TGTGCCAGCAGTGAAGGGACAGGGGAAGGCTATCAGCCCCAGCATTTT,CASSEGTGEGYQPQHF
TRBD2,NA,TRBV19,TRBJ2-5,TGTGCCAGTAGTATTGGACTAGCGGGGGGAAGCCAAGAGACCCAGTACTTC,CASSIGLAGGSQETQYF
NA,few,TRBV13,TRBJ2-3,TGTGCCAGCAGCTTATTGCGGGGGCTTAGCACAGATACGCAGTATTTT,CASSLLRGLSTDTQYF
NA,once,TRBV4-2,TRBJ2-6,TGTGCCAGCAGCCAAGATGTGGGACAAATCTCTGGGGCCAACGTCCTGACTTTC,CASSQDVGQISGANVLTF
NA,NA,TRBV28,TRBJ1-5,TGTGCCAGCAGTTTAGGCAGGGATCAGCCCCAGCATTTT,CASSLGRDQPQHF
NA,once,TRBV6-6,TRBJ2-2,TGTGCCAGCAGTTACCGGACTACCTTCGGGGAGCTGTTTTTT,CASSYRTTFGELFF
TRBD1,NA,TRBV29-1,TRBJ2-7,TGCAGCGTTGCGGGACAGGGTTGGTACGAGCAGTACTTC,CSVAGQGWYEQYF
NA,NA,TRBV6-5,TRBJ1-6,TGTGCCAGCAGTTACCGCCAGGGCTCCGGTAATTCACCCCTCCACTTT,CASSYRQGSGNSPLHF
TRBD1,few,TRBV30,TRBJ1-2,TGTGCCGGCCCGGGACAGGGTTGGGGCTACACCTTC,CAGPGQGWGYTF
TRBD2,NA,TRBV7-2,TRBJ2-5,TGTGCCAGCAGCTTAGTAAGGCCTAGCGGGGCGGGGGCCCAGTACTTC,CASSLVRPSGAGAQYF